These 29 T cell receptor beta chains came from one sample sequenced in a study of blood T cells in healthy people across ages. Through a sample-barcoded 5' primer and a J-beta primer mix, a second PCR was run for roughly 6 to 12 cycles. TCRdb itself ran the 5' RACE reads through MiXCR, one entry per CDR3 protein. The data show under 1 million distinct CDR3 sequences, with 44% seen just once and roughly 19% held by the top ten. Sequenced: blood. The receptors were gathered from a man between 60 and 70 years old in good health.

This clonotype was seen more than once but under ten times. This rearrangement joins TRBV21-1 to TRBJ2-7; TRBD1 is the table's D call and was not checked against the DNA. TRBV21-1 is recorded as a pseudogene. The CDR3 spans 16 residues. The CDR3 protein is CASSPHSGRSRDEQYF. Written as DNA, the CDR3 is TGTGCCAGCAGCCCTCACTCCGGGAGATCCAGGGACGAGCAGTACTTC.

As regards this clonotype: Compared with germline, one end of the junction differs, possibly owing to a read error. The V gene is TRBV20-1, the J gene TRBJ2-3; D possibly corresponds to TRBD1 (5 bases). Germline assignment: CDR1 DFQATT and CDR2 SNEGSKA (reference sequence). This CDR3 region has 14 residues. The CDR3 region has the DNA TGCAGTGCTAGAGACAGTGGTGGCACAGGTACGCAGTATTTT. Translating gives CSARDSGGTGTQYF.

Concerning this clonotype itself: At one boundary the junction diverges from the germline segment, which might be a read error. Here the CDR3 DNA reads TGTGCCAGCAGCACCCTCCAGGGAAACACTGAAGTTTTCTTT. It is translated as CASSTLQGNTEVFF. This chain uses TRBV3-1 with TRBJ1-1, with D perhaps matching TRBD1 (5 bases). Germline assignment: CDR1 LGHDT and CDR2 YNNKEL (reference sequence). The CDR3 consists of 14 residues.

This rearrangement joins TRBV4-1 to TRBJ2-4; a weak D match, TRBD1 (6 bases). Trimming removed 2 bases at V and 9 bases at J, with 17 bases between. Germline assignment: CDR1 MGHRA and CDR2 YSYEKL. CDR3 length equals 15 residues. The CDR3 region is CASSQTGFSQSIQYF. The CDR3 bases are TGCGCCAGCAGCCAAACAGGGTTTTCGCAAAGCATTCAGTACTTC.

This clonotype was counted a few times. The rearrangement uses TRBV7-8 and TRBJ2-5; TRBD2 aligns across 9 bases. This CDR3 region has 16 residues. Germline trimming cut 5 bases from V and 5 bases from J; bases unmatched to any gene: 12. CDR1 SGHVS and CDR2 FQNEAQ come from the germline V gene. For the CDR3, the DNA is TGTGCCAGCAGCCCTCTGACTGCGGGAGGGCGGGAGACCCAGTACTTC. It yields the protein CASSPLTAGGRETQYF.

The chain has TRBV15 and TRBJ2-7; tentatively, D is TRBD1 or TRBD2 (5 bases each). The germline V and J ends were trimmed by 5 bases and 0 bases, with 11 bases remaining between them. Germline-derived CDR1 and CDR2 are LNHNV and YYDKDF (reference sequence). The CDR3 spans 14 residues. The CDR3 DNA reads as TGTGCCACCAGCGGGGACCGAAGCTCCTACGAGCAGTACTTC. As protein: CATSGDRSSYEQYF.

This chain uses TRBV7-2 with TRBJ1-1; D gene ambiguous. V lost 2 bases and J 1 base, leaving 8 bases between the germline ends. CDR1 and CDR2 from the germline V gene are SGHTA and FQGNSA. This CDR3 comprises 14 residues. The chain's CDR3 is CASSLYHTNTEAFF. For the CDR3, the DNA is TGTGCCAGCAGCTTATATCACACGAACACTGAAGCTTTCTTT.

The V and J genes are TRBV6-2 or TRBV6-3 and TRBJ2-1, with TRBD1 matching over 8 bases. V shed 5 bases, J shed 8 bases, and the junction held 8 bases outside the gene matches. Germline V lookup: CDR1 MNHEY, CDR2 SVGEGT. This CDR3 comprises 14 residues. This chain's CDR3 is CASSRTGPVDEQFF. The CDR3 DNA follows: TGTGCCAGCAGTCGGACAGGGCCGGTGGATGAGCAGTTCTTC.

The V call is TRBV4-3, the J call TRBJ2-1; 7 bases match TRBD2. CDR1 and CDR2 (germline): LGHNA, YSLEER. Trimming took 1 base from V and 2 from J; bases not matched to a gene: 5. The CDR3 is 16 amino acids. CDR3 region: CASSQASRGAYNEQFF. The CDR3 coding sequence is TGCGCCAGCAGCCAAGCCAGCCGGGGGGCCTACAATGAGCAGTTCTTC.

This chain uses TRBV10-3 with TRBJ2-5; TRBD1 aligns across 8 bases. Germline trimming cut 2 bases from V and 1 base from J; bases unmatched to any gene: 6. The CDR3 runs 16 residues. Per the germline V gene, CDR1 is ENHRY and CDR2 is SYGVKD. The CDR3 region has the DNA TGTGCCATCAGTGAGGGAGACAGGGGTTTCCAAGAGACCCAGTACTTC. Translating gives CAISEGDRGFQETQYF.

This clonotype occurred a few times. The CDR3: CASRGQGDTEAFF. The CDR3 DNA reads TGTGCCAGCAGAGGACAGGGTGATACTGAAGCTTTCTTT. This chain joins TRBV28 and TRBJ1-1; the match to TRBD1 covers 8 bases. From germline, CDR1 is MDHEN and CDR2 SYDVKM. The trim removed 6 bases at V and 5 bases at J, leaving 5 bases unmatched. The CDR3 is 13 residues long.

This clonotype turned up a few times. The V and J genes are TRBV6-5 and TRBJ1-6, with D possibly being TRBD1 (5 bases). Trimming took off 0 bases at V and 7 bases at J, with 13 bases between the two ends. The CDR3 length is 16 residues. Germline loops: CDR1 MNHEY, CDR2 SVGAGI. The CDR3 here is CASSYSTSGPNSPLHF. For the CDR3, the DNA is TGTGCCAGCAGTTACTCGACTTCAGGGCCGAATTCACCCCTCCACTTT.

This chain connects TRBV12-3 or TRBV12-4 to TRBJ1-1; the D is unclear. This CDR3 is built from 14 residues. The V end was cut by 6 bases, the J end by 0 bases, with 11 bases between. In DNA form, the CDR3 reads TGTGCCAGCAGAACGGGGAGGCTGAACACTGAAGCTTTCTTT. Translating gives CASRTGRLNTEAFF.

The rearrangement links TRBV6-2 or TRBV6-3 to TRBJ2-1; a possible D gene is TRBD2 (6 bases). V was clipped by 7 bases and J by 3 bases, with 16 bases between them. The CDR3 is 15 residues long. CDR1 is MNHEY, CDR2 SVGEGT, per germline. The CDR3, as DNA: TGTGCCAGCAAAGGGACCGGGGGTAGCTACAATGAGCAGTTCTTC. This sequence encodes CASKGTGGSYNEQFF.

This chain joins TRBV12-3 or TRBV12-4 and TRBJ2-5; D remains unclear. The length of the CDR3 is 13 residues. V shed 8 bases and J shed 1 base, with 11 bases lying between them. The CDR3 region is CASAQVRQETQYF. Here the CDR3 DNA reads TGTGCCAGCGCCCAGGTACGCCAAGAGACCCAGTACTTC.

In DNA, the CDR3 is TGTGCCAGCACCCCCCCGGGCGGTCGTGGCTACACCTTC. This encodes CASTPPGGRGYTF. J is TRBJ1-2 and V is TRBV7-2; D gene uncertain. The ends were cut back, 7 bases at V and 7 bases at J, with 16 bases in the middle. Germline CDR1 SGHTA, CDR2 FQGNSA. The CDR3 sequence is 13 residues long.

Points on this clonotype: A much larger clone sits a single nucleotide away, making a read error possible. The J gene is TRBJ2-5, the V gene TRBV20-1; 12 bases fit TRBD2. The CDR3 totals 17 residues. V dropped 1 base and J dropped 11; count of bases not matched to a gene: 17. Germline-derived CDR1 and CDR2 are DFQATT and SNEGSKA (reference sequence). The CDR3 protein is CSARGLAGASIMREQYF. CDR3 DNA sequence: TGCAGTGCTAGAGGACTAGCGGGGGCCTCGATTATGAGGGAGCAGTACTTC.

This chain joins TRBV7-2 and TRBJ2-5, with TRBD2 as a possible D gene (6 bases). This CDR3 has 16 residues. Trimming cost V 5 bases and J 5 bases, with 21 bases left between them. Germline values: CDR1 SGHTA, CDR2 FQGNSA. CDR3 DNA sequence: TGTGCCAGCAGCCCACACGGGGGACTTCTGAAGGAGACCCAGTACTTC. Protein: CASSPHGGLLKETQYF. The full variable domain, with the rest looked up from reference TRBV7-2 and TRBJ2-5, is GAGVSQSPSNKVTEKGKDVELRCDPISGHTALYWYRQSLGQGLEFLIYFQGNSAPDKSGLPSDRFSAERTGGSVSTLTIQRTQQEDSAVYLCASSPHGGLLKETQYFGPGTRLLVL.

The V and J genes are TRBV2 and TRBJ1-2, with a weak D call TRBD1 (5 bases). Germline CDR1 and CDR2: SNHLY and FYNNEI. V lost 6 bases to trimming and J lost 4 bases, with 15 bases between them. The CDR3 sequence is 14 residues long. The CDR3 DNA is TGTGCCAGCAGGGATGCGGGGCGAACCTATGGCTACACCTTC. Its translation: CASRDAGRTYGYTF.

The chain has TRBV7-9 and TRBJ2-7; possible D gene TRBD1, 5 bases. The germline CDR1 and CDR2 sequences are SEHNR and FQNEAQ (reference sequence). The CDR3 runs to 12 residues. Trimming removed 7 bases from V and 6 bases from J, with 13 bases in between. CDR3 in DNA: TGTGCCAGCACCCAGCCAGGGTCCGAGCAGTACTTC. This sequence encodes CASTQPGSEQYF.

The J gene is TRBJ1-2, the V gene TRBV4-3; D perhaps matches TRBD1 (5 bases). From germline, CDR1 is LGHNA and CDR2 YSLEER. The CDR3 is 16 amino acids. Trimming left V 0 bases short and J 4 bases short, with 15 bases between. The CDR3 reads CASSQDLSGRLYGYTF. The CDR3 nucleotides are TGCGCCAGCAGCCAAGATCTCTCGGGACGGCTCTATGGCTACACCTTC.

CDR3 in DNA: TGTGCTAGTGAGGGACAGAACCAAGAGAAGGAGTACTTC. It encodes CASEGQNQEKEYF. J is TRBJ2-5 and V is TRBV12-5, with 7 bases identical to TRBD1. The CDR3 consists of 13 residues. Germline lookup yields CDR1 LGHNT and CDR2 FRNRAP. The V gene end was trimmed by 7 bases and the J gene end by 12 bases; junction bases not matched to a gene: 14. The full variable domain, with the rest looked up from reference TRBV12-5 and TRBJ2-5, is DARVTQTPRHKVTEMGQEVTMRCQPILGHNTVFWYRQTMMQGLELLAYFRNRAPLDDSGMPKDRFSAEMPDATLATLKIQPSEPRDSAVYFCASEGQNQEKEYFGPGTRLLVL.

V gene TRBV20-1 combines with J gene TRBJ1-2; TRBD1 is a possible D gene (5 bases). Germline V gene data show CDR1 as DFQATT and CDR2 as SNEGSKA (reference sequence). V lost 3 bases and J 7 bases, leaving 9 bases between the germline ends. The CDR3 loop spans 11 amino acids. The CDR3 nucleotides read TGCAGTGCTAGCTGGGGGAGTGGCTACACCTTC. Protein: CSASWGSGYTF.

The CDR3: CASAKPGSNQPQHF. In nucleotides, the CDR3 is TGTGCCAGCGCCAAACCCGGTAGCAATCAGCCCCAGCATTTT. V is TRBV6-2 or TRBV6-3 and J is TRBJ1-5; D unclear. Germline CDR1 MNHEY, CDR2 SVGEGT. The CDR3 is made up of 14 amino acids. V lost 8 bases and J lost 0, with 11 bases in between.

This clonotype was observed a handful of times. The rearrangement joins TRBV20-1 to TRBJ2-7; TRBD2 matches at 7 bases. The junction had 12 bases not matched to a gene; V was cut back by 0 bases and J by 4 bases. From germline, CDR1 is DFQATT and CDR2 SNEGSKA (reference sequence). This CDR3 contains 16 residues. The CDR3 region is CSARDLPRDYTYEQYF. The CDR3 DNA reads TGCAGTGCTAGAGATTTACCCCGGGACTACACTTACGAGCAGTACTTC.

Only a few counts were recorded for this clonotype. The chain uses TRBV28 and TRBJ1-2; no definite D call. The ends were cut back, 8 bases at V and 4 bases at J, with 17 bases in the middle. The CDR3 spans 14 residues. The germline V gene encodes CDR1 MDHEN and CDR2 SYDVKM. CDR3 nucleotides: TGTGCCAGCGGTATGGGGAGGAGCGGCTATGGCTACACCTTC. This encodes CASGMGRSGYGYTF.

The chain is built from TRBV12-3 or TRBV12-4 and TRBJ1-1; the match to TRBD1 covers 7 bases. Trimming took 4 bases from V and 0 from J; bases not matched to a gene: 5. The CDR3 extends over 15 amino acids. CDR3 sequence: CASSSGTALNTEAFF. CDR3 bases: TGTGCCAGCAGTTCTGGGACAGCCTTGAACACTGAAGCTTTCTTT.

This clonotype was detected only a few times. The chain has TRBV28 and TRBJ2-3; no firm D call. Germline CDR1 is MDHEN and CDR2 is SYDVKM. Trimming took off 3 bases at V and 11 bases at J, with 12 bases between the two ends. There are 12 residues in the CDR3. CDR3 nucleotide sequence: TGTGCCAGCAGTTTCCAGGTGGAAGGGCAGTATTTT. Encoded protein: CASSFQVEGQYF.

CDR3 sequence: CSVAIRAPYEQYF. The CDR3 region has the DNA TGCAGCGTTGCAATCAGGGCCCCCTACGAGCAGTACTTC. The rearrangement uses TRBV29-1 and TRBJ2-7, with D perhaps TRBD1 (5 bases). This CDR3 has 13 residues. Per the germline V gene, CDR1 is SQVTM and CDR2 is ANQGSEA. Trimming removed 4 bases at V and 2 bases at J, with 12 bases between.